This TCR beta chain came from a study of blood T cell repertoires in COVID-19. Study-wide background: COVID-19 samples collected from the United States, Italy and Spain covered acute and convalescent phases. T cells, B-cell-depleted T cells, or PBMCs supplied cDNA or gDNA.

Original handling: From reference gene primer amplification, estimates of nucleated cell counts were derived. Sequencing was performed with immunoSEQ multiplex PCR; in TCRdb, only in-frame clones are kept and a portion is missing. For V, J and clone size, that table is used; D and trimming come from the DNA. Of 90,000 to 140,000 clones in the sample, roughly 76% are singletons; the top ten hold 7.5% to 10%. Germline-derived CDR1 and CDR2 are LGHNA and YSLEER. The CDR3 extends over 11 amino acids. V was trimmed by 1 base and J by 8 bases, leaving 5 bases between them. This clonotype was obtained from a woman aged 70-85 years with acute or convalescent COVID-19. Sequencing was done on a sample of peripheral blood. This chain uses TRBV4-3 with TRBJ1-1; D is undetermined. In nucleotides, the CDR3 is TGCGCCAGCAGCCAAGGTACAGAAGCTTTCTTT. Translating it yields CASSQGTEAFF.